The clone carrying this T cell receptor beta chain showed up many times. This specimen belongs to a study of T cells in Graves' hyperthyroidism and ophthalmopathy. Study details: The initial diagnosis was the point when peripheral blood was collected, ahead of any treatment.

Clinical symptoms, serum thyroxine, TRAb, thyroid ultrasound and orbital computed tomography established diagnosis. Fresh peripheral blood, around 10 ml of it, supplied the PBMCs. TCR beta CDR3 regions were amplified from RNA. The TCR CDR3 was amplified in a first-round RT-PCR using the HTBI primer set. From the multiplex PCR reads, TCRdb called clonotypes with MiXCR, one entry per CDR3 protein. In the table there are hundreds of thousands of distinct CDR3 sequences, less than 30% of which are singletons. V was clipped by 5 bases and J by 6 bases, with 23 bases between them. Germline CDR1 MNHEY, CDR2 SVGAGI. This CDR3 contains 16 residues.

The V gene is TRBV6-5, the J gene TRBJ2-7; tentatively, D is TRBD1 (6 bases). The sample taken for sequencing was blood. The receptor was derived from a man aged 40-55 years with Graves' hyperthyroidism that later progressed to Graves' ophthalmopathy. Here the CDR3 DNA reads TGTGCCAGCAGTCCATTCCGCTTTTGGGGGCAACGCGAGCAGTACTTC. It yields the protein CASSPFRFWGQREQYF.